A selection of T cell receptor beta chains follows, all from one sample in a study of cytomegalovirus exposure and HLA in healthy donors. This table comes from immunoSEQ multiplex PCR, and its TCRdb copy is limited to in-frame clones, with some not included. Of 100,000 to 150,000 clones in the sample, 77% were seen once. Sequenced input: PBMCs. These receptors all come from a woman aged 40 to 49 in good health and CMV-seropositive. The conserved cysteine and the conserved F or W are not part of the CDR3 here.

>TRBV9|TRBJ2-7
ASSVDQAGVHEQY
>TRBV19|TRBJ1-5
ASSKQLNQPQH
>TRBV5-1|TRBJ2-3
ASSPGQVLADTQY
>TRBV5-1|TRBJ1-1
ASSLLPRQSMNTEAF
>TRBV10-3|TRBJ2-2
AISDPGTGVYTGELF
>TRBV29-1|TRBJ2-7
SVVLRGRYYEQY
>TRBV6-1|TRBJ2-1
ASSALSAGVTYNEQF
>TRBV28|TRBJ2-1
ASSRAGGINEQF
>TRBV28|TRBJ2-1
ASSSSGTGGGEQF
>TRBV9|TRBJ1-4
ASSDGTGVEKLF
>TRBV9|TRBJ2-2
ASSYSGVNTGELF
>TRBV30|TRBJ1-3
AWSVMGGSGNTIY
>TRBV5-1|TRBJ2-7
ASMAGAYSSYEQY
>TRBV14|TRBJ2-6
ASSSGSGANVLT
>TRBV5-6|TRBJ1-1
ASSLARAEAF
>TRBV7-6|TRBJ2-5
ASSLDSGRGKTQY
>TRBV2|TRBJ1-1
ASSRGTGNTEAF
>TRBV7-2|TRBJ2-5
ASSPQVSGQETQY
>TRBV27|TRBJ2-6
ASRAGTDLANVLT
>TRBV12-5|TRBJ2-1
ASRNTGVGEQF
>TRBV7-2|TRBJ2-3
ASSLTRAGTDTQY
>TRBV30|TRBJ2-7
AWSRTGVGEQY
>TRBV11-3|TRBJ2-3
ASSSGTSRVFTDTQY
>TRBV6-6|TRBJ1-5
ASSYDRVGQPQH
>TRBV7-9|TRBJ1-1
SSSTRTGGARAEAF
>TRBV28|TRBJ1-2
ASSLRDSYGYT
>TRBV11-2|TRBJ2-1
ASSPRGRWSNEQF
>TRBV5-1|TRBJ1-5
ASKRESNQPQH
>TRBV5-4|TRBJ2-2
ASSLSPAGGITGELF
>TRBV5-1|TRBJ2-5
ASSLTSGTETQY
>TRBV27|TRBJ2-3
ASRERGHTSTDTQY
>TRBV6-5|TRBJ2-2
ASSFGLNTGELF
>TRBV5-1|TRBJ2-5
ASSLADREAETQY
>TRBV19|TRBJ2-1
ASTTLGQGINEQF
>TRBV2|TRBJ2-2
ASSEGASGRWGTGELF
>TRBV18|TRBJ1-5
ASSRSANSNQPQH
>TRBV30|TRBJ1-2
AWTQGLYYGYT
>TRBV29-1|TRBJ2-7
SVGTSVPAEQY
>TRBV11-2|TRBJ2-3
ASSSGTSGGSTDTQY
>TRBV20-1|TRBJ1-1
SARDQGEAF
>TRBV5-4|TRBJ2-7
ASSFGTSGRAKYEQY
>TRBV6-1|TRBJ2-7
ASSEQLALSYEQY
>TRBV6-6|TRBJ1-1
ASSHRGEAF
>TRBV13|TRBJ2-3
ASSPLMEAGTPDTQY
>TRBV2|TRBJ2-7
ASSEQGQGVSEQY
>TRBV7-8|TRBJ2-5
ASSATETQY
>TRBV2|TRBJ2-2
ASIGLAGGDTGELF
>TRBV13|TRBJ2-3
ASSPTPTASGRESQY
>TRBV5-1|TRBJ1-5
ASSTGTNSNQPQH
>TRBV5-1|TRBJ1-2
ASSFGDRTLNYGYT
>TRBV19|TRBJ2-3
ASSAGTSGRHTQY
>TRBV18|TRBJ2-3
ASSVNRVGTDTQY
>TRBV2|TRBJ2-4
ASSEGLMQY
>TRBV6-1|TRBJ2-1
ASSEERDSYNEQF
>TRBV6-1|TRBJ1-1
ASSLGQGAYTEAF
>TRBV2|TRBJ1-1
ASSDQGFGAF
>TRBV18|TRBJ1-5
ASSQTGGQPQH
>TRBV2|TRBJ2-1
ASRQGSSYNEQF
>TRBV7-6|TRBJ1-1
ASSAGAGWTEAF
>TRBV27|TRBJ1-2
ASVGGDRGDPNYGYT